A selection of T cell receptor beta chains follows, all from one sample in a study of T cell changes during pregnancy in multiple sclerosis. The method was immunoSEQ multiplex PCR; TCRdb's version includes in-frame clones alone and lacks a portion of them. The sample has about 69,000 clones, roughly 88% seen once. Material: peripheral blood, obtained in the third trimester of pregnancy. Receptors were obtained from a female donor with multiple sclerosis, enrolled in a pregnancy study. CDR3s leave out the opening cysteine and the closing phenylalanine or tryptophan. Expanded clones are given a class, and other clones once, few, many or no size at all.

>NA|TRBV28
ASSNHYEQY
>NA|TRBV5-1
ASKTEAAYYGYT
>NA|TRBV19
ASRVAGLDGYT
>NA|TRBV5-1
ASSVQGQNTEAF
>NA|TRBV5-3
ARSLGNGCGSATNEKLF
>NA|TRBV4-3
ASSLADQETQY
>NA|TRBV30
AWSPFLDFTGWAQPQH
>NA|TRBV6-6
ASSSATGRATYGYT
>NA|TRBV6-4
ASSDPRTGGTMNTEAF
>once|TRBV19
ASSWPGGFTEAF
>NA|TRBV4-3
ASSQVLGSYGYT
>NA|TRBV7-3
ASSTQGLGYNEQF
>NA|TRBV2
ASSRMEGNTGELF
>NA|TRBV15
ATSREAAHSTDTQY
>NA|TRBV19
ASSIGRRAGEGDPKNQPQH
>NA|TRBV5-5
ASSLFIQLYEQY
>NA|TRBV19
ASRQNWAGVVTEAF
>NA|TRBV30
AWVRGGITGELF
>NA|TRBV5-1
ASSLALAGDYEQY
>once|TRBV5-8
ASSKGQPNTEAF
>once|TRBV5-4
ASSLDPRSGANVLT
>once|TRBV7-2
ASSLGPGGSPQH
>NA|TRBV5-5
ASSLDRAGEAF
>NA|TRBV5-8
ASSSGQGAGETQY
>NA|TRBV27
AAGGTGGEY
>NA|TRBV7-9
ASSHGGSYIAANYGYT
>NA|TRBV9
ASSPGTGRFGANVLT
>NA|TRBV7-9
ASSFPYTEAF
>NA|TRBV11-1
ASSWGAGTEREQY
>NA|TRBV2
ASSEIRGALPH
>NA|TRBV10-3
AIAGQGATGELF
>NA|TRBV6-1
ASSERGQTYHNEQF
>few|TRBV7-3
ASSSVTEGEQY
>NA|TRBV7-8
ASSFVRDTEAF
>NA|TRBV10-3
AAGPRASTDTQY
>NA|TRBV7-7
ASSLGTGNQETQY
>once|TRBV29-1
SVLLQGQGQPQH
>NA|TRBV21-1
ASSRRGTAPILCYGYT
>NA|TRBV5-4
ASSKPGQGNTEAF
>NA|TRBV9
ASSVVVSQETQY
>NA|TRBV2
ASGRTGGSLYT